The T cell receptor (beta chain) described here comes from a study of blood T cell repertoires in COVID-19. Turning to the study itself: Samples representing acute and convalescent COVID-19 were sourced from the United States, Italy and Spain.

V was clipped by 6 bases and J by 7 bases; unmatched bases: 9. The CDR3 is made up of 15 amino acids. Germline CDR1 reads MNHEY; CDR2 reads SVGAGI. Authors' data handling: It was from reference gene primer amplification that nucleated cell counts were estimated. Sequencing was performed with immunoSEQ multiplex PCR; in TCRdb, only in-frame clones are kept and a portion is missing. From that table come the V and J calls and clone size; the DNA was used to work out D and trimming. Here the sample spans about 150,000 clones, 70% to 90% being singletons. This chain joins TRBV6-5 and TRBJ1-2; 12 bases align to TRBD1. Material: peripheral blood. The clonotype was recovered from a human donor with acute or convalescent COVID-19. The donor label of this sample is uncertain. Written as DNA, the CDR3 is TGTGCCAGCAGAAAGGAGGGACAGGGGGCCGCTGGCTACACCTTC. It codes for CASRKEGQGAAGYTF.